The 25 T cell receptor beta chains listed next were all sequenced from one sample in a study of human T cells and chemical hapten exposure. TCRdb redid the calling of the RACE reads with MiXCR, one entry per CDR3 protein. The table shows 55,000 to 75,000 distinct CDR3 sequences, with around 12% occurring only once. Time point in this sample: patch test 3, about 24 weeks after DPC sensitization. Treatment here: therapeutic diphenylcyclopropenone sensitization with weekly scalp DPC. Specimen: whole blood, collected in connection with sensitization to the hapten diphenylcyclopropenone (DPC). The receptors shown here come from a man aged 25 to 40 with alopecia areata. Some clones in this sample may be carry-over from other donors' samples.

This clonotype was seen a few times. This sequence joins TRBV7-9 and TRBJ2-7; D gene uncertain. The germline gives CDR1 SEHNR, CDR2 FQNEAQ (reference sequence). Trimming took 7 bases from V and 2 from J, leaving 12 bases between them. CDR3 length: 13 residues. The CDR3 region has the DNA TGTGCCAGCACCAAGACTGACCCCTACGAGCAGTACTTC. It encodes CASTKTDPYEQYF.

This chain links TRBV6-6 with TRBJ2-7; D might be TRBD1 (5 bases). This CDR3 spans 13 amino acids. Germline CDR1 and CDR2: MNHNY and SVGAGI (reference sequence). V was trimmed by 6 bases and J by 3 bases, leaving 12 bases between them. The chain's CDR3 is CASSLDSYYEQYF. In DNA form, the CDR3 reads TGTGCCAGCAGCCTTGACAGCTACTACGAGCAGTACTTC.

This clonotype appeared many times. Written as DNA, the CDR3 is TGCAGCGTAGACGGGACAGGTGGAGGCTACACCTTC. Residues: CSVDGTGGGYTF. The gene calls are TRBV29-1 and TRBJ1-2; 8 bases align to TRBD1. The germline V gene has CDR1 SQVTM and CDR2 ANQGSEA. The CDR3 contains 12 residues. The J segment lost 8 bases and the V segment lost 6 bases, leaving 8 bases of the junction unmatched.

This clonotype was counted many times. This rearrangement joins TRBV9 to TRBJ2-7; D is uncertain. V shed 0 bases and J shed 0 bases, with 7 bases lying between them. Looked up from germline, CDR1 is SGDLS and CDR2 is YYNGEE. This CDR3 has 14 amino acids. CDR3 sequence reads: CASSVAPLSYEQYF. CDR3 coding DNA: TGTGCCAGCAGCGTAGCTCCGCTCTCCTACGAGCAGTACTTC.

This clonotype occurred many times. This sequence joins TRBV6-5 and TRBJ2-7; TRBD2 is a possible D gene (6 bases). V lost 7 bases and J lost 3, with 10 bases in between. The germline CDR1 and CDR2 sequences are MNHEY and SVGAGI. The CDR3 has 12 residues. CDR3 in DNA: TGTGCCAGCACCAACGGGGGCTACGAGCAGTACTTC. Translated: CASTNGGYEQYF.

V gene TRBV7-2 combines with J gene TRBJ2-2, with TRBD1 matching 7 bases. V was pared by 5 bases and J by 6 bases, with 3 bases of the junction left unmatched. Germline-derived CDR1 and CDR2 are SGHTA and FQGNSA. The CDR3 runs to 13 residues. In DNA, the CDR3 is TGTGCCAGCAGCACTGGGACAGCCGGGGAGCTGTTTTTT. Translated: CASSTGTAGELFF.

Many counts were recorded for this clonotype. This chain links TRBV30 with TRBJ1-6, with D tentatively TRBD1 (6 bases). Looked up from germline, CDR1 is GTSNPN and CDR2 is SVGIG (reference sequence). The CDR3 loop spans 12 amino acids. V lost 3 bases to trimming and J lost 7 bases, with 7 bases between them. The CDR3 nucleotides are TGTGCCTGGAGGGGGGCGAATTCACCCCTCCACTTT. Translated: CAWRGANSPLHF. Supplemented by reference TRBV30 and TRBJ1-6, the full variable domain reads SQTIHQWPATLVQPVGSPLSLECTVEGTSNPNLYWYRQAAGRGLQLLFYSVGIGQISSEVPQNLSASRPQDRQFILSSKKLLLSDSGFYLCAWRGANSPLHFGNGTRLTVT.

The chain links TRBV29-1 to TRBJ1-1; D uncertain. The CDR3 loop spans 12 amino acids. Germline V gene sequence: CDR1 SQVTM, CDR2 ANQGSEA. V lost 6 bases and J 4 bases, leaving 12 bases between the germline ends. CDR3 in DNA: TGCAGCGTGGCTAGGTCGAGCACTGAAGCTTTCTTT. This translates into CSVARSSTEAFF.

This clonotype was detected only a few times. CDR3 DNA sequence: TGTGCCAGCAGCCCGAGACCTTCCGGACAGGCCCAGCATTTT. Protein product: CASSPRPSGQAQHF. This sequence joins TRBV7-2 and TRBJ1-5; 7 nucleotides match TRBD1. The CDR3 is made up of 14 amino acids. Germline CDR1 is SGHTA and CDR2 is FQGNSA. The ends lost 5 bases at V and 11 bases at J; junction bases unmatched: 12.

The chain links TRBV7-6 to TRBJ2-5, with TRBD2 matching over 12 bases. The V gene's germline CDR1 is SGHVS and CDR2 FNYEAQ. Trimming removed 5 bases from V and 4 bases from J; junction bases left unmatched: 11. The CDR3 is 17 residues long. In DNA, the CDR3 is TGTGCCAGCAGCCAACCTCTAGCGGGGGGGCTAATAGAGACCCAGTACTTC. It codes for CASSQPLAGGLIETQYF. Variable domain in full (rest from reference TRBV7-6 and TRBJ2-5): GAGVSQSPRYKVTKRGQDVALRCDPISGHVSLYWYRQALGQGPEFLTYFNYEAQQDKSGLPNDRFSAERPEGSISTLTIQRTEQRDSAMYRCASSQPLAGGLIETQYFGPGTRLLVL.

The chain carries TRBV10-3 and TRBJ2-1; 8 bases are a match to TRBD1. V lost 3 bases, J lost 6 bases, and 7 bases stayed unmatched. Germline V CDR1 and CDR2: ENHRY, SYGVKD. The CDR3 extends over 15 amino acids. The DNA of the CDR3 is TGTGCCATCAGTGACCCTGGGACAGGCTTCAATGAGCAGTTCTTC. Its translation: CAISDPGTGFNEQFF.

This clonotype turned up a few times. The chain joins TRBV11-2 to TRBJ1-6, with 9 bases identical to TRBD1. The CDR3 extends over 18 amino acids. V lost 4 bases to trimming and J lost 2 bases; unmatched junction nucleotides: 9. The germline V gene has CDR1 SGHAT and CDR2 FQNNGV. The CDR3 protein is CASSSPRYRGPYNSPLHF. The CDR3 DNA follows: TGTGCCAGCAGCTCCCCAAGATACAGGGGGCCCTATAATTCACCCCTCCACTTT.

This clonotype has more than one count but fewer than ten. This chain uses TRBV27 with TRBJ2-1, with a weak D call TRBD2 (6 bases). The CDR3 loop spans 11 amino acids. The germline CDR1 and CDR2 sequences are MNHEY and SMNVEV (reference sequence). Trimming pared 7 bases from V and 10 bases from J, leaving 11 bases between. In DNA, the CDR3 is TGTGCCAGCACCGGGGGAAAAGAGCAGTTCTTC. It specifies CASTGGKEQFF.

A few counts support this clonotype. The chain combines TRBV2 with TRBJ2-5; D gene unclear. The germline V gene encodes CDR1 SNHLY and CDR2 FYNNEI. V lost 8 bases and J 6 bases, leaving 10 bases between the germline ends. CDR3 length: 11 residues. Here the CDR3 DNA reads TGTGCCAGCGGGATAGTGCAGACCCAGTACTTC. As protein: CASGIVQTQYF.

This clonotype was seen only a few times. The chain recombines TRBV7-2 with TRBJ2-7; TRBD1 agrees at 9 bases. The CDR3 is made up of 16 amino acids. V was pared by 4 bases and J by 4 bases, with 11 bases of the junction left unmatched. Germline V gene data show CDR1 as SGHTA and CDR2 as FQGNSA. For the CDR3, the DNA is TGTGCCAGCAGCTCCACTACCGGGACAGGGATGTACGAGCAGTACTTC. It yields the protein CASSSTTGTGMYEQYF. Together with reference TRBV7-2 and TRBJ2-7, the CDR3 gives the full variable domain: GAGVSQSPSNKVTEKGKDVELRCDPISGHTALYWYRQSLGQGLEFLIYFQGNSAPDKSGLPSDRFSAERTGGSVSTLTIQRTQQEDSAVYLCASSSTTGTGMYEQYFGPGTRLTVT.

The chain uses TRBV27 and TRBJ2-7, with TRBD2 as a possible D gene (6 bases). The germline CDR1 and CDR2 sequences are MNHEY and SMNVEV (reference sequence). The CDR3 contains 14 residues. V was shortened by 7 bases and J by 3 bases, with 16 bases between the two germline ends. The CDR3 protein is CASTHPGLGYEQYF. The CDR3 DNA reads TGTGCCAGCACCCACCCGGGACTCGGCTACGAGCAGTACTTC.

This clonotype has ten or more counts. V gene TRBV18 combines with J gene TRBJ1-5; D is undetermined. The germline V gene has CDR1 KGHSH and CDR2 LQKENI. This CDR3 has 14 residues. The V end was cut by 2 bases, the J end by 3 bases, with 8 bases between. The chain's CDR3 is CASSPSTPNQPQHF. The CDR3, as DNA: TGTGCCAGCTCACCATCGACACCCAATCAGCCCCAGCATTTT.

This clonotype was seen more than once but under ten times. The chain combines TRBV29-1 with TRBJ2-6, with D perhaps TRBD1 (5 bases). V dropped 2 bases and J dropped 0 bases, with 11 bases sitting between them. The length of the CDR3 is 16 residues. Looked up from germline, CDR1 is SQVTM and CDR2 is ANQGSEA. The CDR3 is CSVERQGDSGANVLTF. The DNA of the CDR3 is TGCAGCGTTGAACGGCAGGGCGACTCTGGGGCCAACGTCCTGACTTTC.

There are many counts of this clonotype. This chain uses TRBV20-1 with TRBJ2-3; the match to TRBD2 covers 8 bases. J was trimmed by 0 bases and V by 6 bases; bases with no gene match: 11. CDR3 length: 16 residues. CDR1 DFQATT and CDR2 SNEGSKA come from the germline V gene (reference sequence). The CDR3 region is CSADGRGGQSTDTQYF. The DNA of the CDR3 is TGCAGTGCCGATGGCCGCGGGGGGCAGAGCACAGATACGCAGTATTTT.

This chain connects TRBV5-1 to TRBJ1-2; 12 bases match TRBD1. With V trimmed by 4 bases and J by 2 bases, 18 bases remained unmatched. There are 20 residues in the CDR3. Germline V gene lookup returns CDR1 SGHRS and CDR2 YFSETQ. The CDR3 region is CASSGLPAGTGGLSNYGYTF. The CDR3, as DNA: TGCGCCAGCAGCGGCCTCCCAGCAGGGACAGGGGGCCTATCGAACTATGGCTACACCTTC.

The chain is built from TRBV14 and TRBJ1-6; 7 bases are shared with TRBD1. Germline lookup yields CDR1 SGHDN and CDR2 FVKESK. The junction had 9 bases not matched to a gene; V was cut back by 3 bases and J by 7 bases. The CDR3 is made up of 16 amino acids. CDR3 residues: CASSHGGTVWNSPLHF. Here the CDR3 DNA reads TGTGCCAGCAGCCATGGGGGGACAGTCTGGAATTCACCCCTCCACTTT.

This clonotype has a count of ten or more. The V call is TRBV6-6, the J call TRBJ1-6; 8 positions agree with TRBD1. CDR1 is MNHNY and CDR2 is SVGAGI in the germline V gene (reference sequence). The CDR3 is 18 amino acids. V lost 0 bases, J lost 4 bases, and 8 bases stayed unmatched. CDR3 coding DNA: TGTGCCAGCAGTTACTCTGGCAGGGGGCTCCCATATAATTCACCCCTCCACTTT. It codes for CASSYSGRGLPYNSPLHF.

This clonotype was counted only a few times. The rearrangement joins TRBV2 to TRBJ2-7; D might be TRBD2 (6 bases). From germline, CDR1 is SNHLY and CDR2 FYNNEI. The CDR3 totals 13 residues. Deletions cut 4 bases from V and 5 bases from J, with 12 bases between. CDR3 region: CASSAWAGHEQYF. The DNA for the CDR3 is TGTGCCAGCAGTGCTTGGGCGGGGCACGAGCAGTACTTC.

The chain couples TRBV20-1 to TRBJ2-2; 7 bases are shared with TRBD1. Trimming cost V 0 bases and J 1 base; bases outside gene matches: 11. Germline CDR1 DFQATT, CDR2 SNEGSKA (reference sequence). This CDR3 has 18 residues. This chain's CDR3 is CSARDQRLGTVNTGELFF. The CDR3 coding sequence is TGCAGTGCTAGAGATCAACGTCTCGGGACAGTGAACACCGGGGAGCTGTTTTTT.

This clonotype was recorded many times. This chain uses TRBV12-3 or TRBV12-4 with TRBJ1-4, with D unresolved. The CDR3 runs to 16 residues. V lost 3 bases and J 8 bases, leaving 19 bases between the germline ends. CDR3 sequence reads: CASSFVTPTAGEKLFF. CDR3 bases: TGTGCCAGCAGTTTCGTGACACCCACGGCGGGAGAAAAACTGTTTTTT.